The next 27 T cell receptor beta chains were all read from a single sample in a study of control samples from healthy donors and cancer patients. The method was immunoSEQ multiplex PCR; TCRdb's version includes in-frame clones alone and lacks a portion of them. The table lists around 170,000 clones, around nine tenths of them singletons. Sequenced: blood. The source of these receptors is a woman aged 25 to 45 in good health.

This clone has a single count. V is TRBV12-3 or TRBV12-4 and J is TRBJ1-2; a possible D gene is TRBD1 (5 bases). This CDR3 contains 13 residues. Trimming removed 2 bases at V and 2 bases at J, with 6 bases between. The CDR3 sequence is CASSLRDNYGYTF. In DNA form, the CDR3 reads TGTGCCAGCAGTTTAAGGGACAACTATGGCTACACCTTC.

The rearrangement joins TRBV11-2 to TRBJ2-3, with D possibly matching TRBD1 (5 bases). The germline V and J ends were trimmed by 0 bases and 1 base, with 14 bases remaining between them. Germline V gene lookup returns CDR1 SGHAT and CDR2 FQNNGV. The CDR3 extends over 17 amino acids. Here the CDR3 reads CASSLERQGKGTDTQYF. The DNA of the CDR3 is TGTGCCAGCAGCTTAGAGAGGCAGGGAAAAGGCACAGATACGCAGTATTTT.

J is TRBJ1-5 and V is TRBV2, with 11 positions matching TRBD1. Germline CDR1 SNHLY, CDR2 FYNNEI. The CDR3 is 14 amino acids. The V segment lost 4 bases and the J segment 5 bases; nucleotides outside the gene matches: 1. CDR3 in amino acids: CASSVDRGHQPQHF. Here the CDR3 DNA reads TGTGCCAGCAGTGTGGACAGGGGGCATCAGCCCCAGCATTTT.

A single count supports this clone. J is TRBJ2-7 and V is TRBV27; D is perhaps TRBD1 (6 bases). Trimming left V 6 bases short and J 2 bases short, with 17 bases between. This CDR3 spans 15 amino acids. Germline assignment: CDR1 MNHEY and CDR2 SMNVEV (reference sequence). The CDR3 sequence is CASSLGPTGTYEQYF. CDR3 nucleotides: TGTGCCAGCAGCTTGGGACCGACAGGAACCTACGAGCAGTACTTC.

The chain employs TRBV5-1 and TRBJ2-5; 9 nucleotides line up with TRBD1. The CDR3 extends over 15 amino acids. The germline gives CDR1 SGHRS, CDR2 YFSETQ. Unmatched junction bases numbered 4, after V lost 0 bases and J lost 4 bases. The DNA for the CDR3 is TGCGCCAGCAGCTTGGGCACAGGGGGCAGAGAGACCCAGTACTTC. Its protein is CASSLGTGGRETQYF.

There are a few counts of this clone. The genes are TRBV6-2 or TRBV6-3 and TRBJ1-6; D is uncertain. The V and J ends lost 6 bases and 10 bases respectively, with 16 bases between them. The CDR3 spans 14 residues. Per germline, CDR1 MNHEY and CDR2 SVGEGT. The CDR3: CASSPGEGGSPLHF. The CDR3 DNA sequence: TGTGCCAGCAGCCCCGGGGAAGGAGGATCACCCCTCCACTTT.

The V gene is TRBV7-6, the J gene TRBJ1-4; no reliable D call. The germline gives CDR1 SGHVS, CDR2 FNYEAQ. This CDR3 contains 15 residues. The V gene lost 1 base and the J gene lost 8 bases, with 14 bases spanning the gap. The CDR3 region has the DNA TGTGCCAGCAGCTTAGAGAGAGACGGTGGAGAAAAACTGTTTTTT. It encodes CASSLERDGGEKLFF.

This chain uses TRBV4-1 with TRBJ2-7; 7 bases align to TRBD1. The CDR3 consists of 13 residues. Trimming took 4 bases from V and 5 from J; bases not matched to a gene: 5. The germline V gene encodes CDR1 MGHRA and CDR2 YSYEKL. Here the CDR3 reads CASSLTGQDEQYF. The CDR3 DNA reads TGCGCCAGCAGCCTAACCGGACAGGACGAGCAGTACTTC.

The chain combines TRBV5-8 with TRBJ1-1; D is perhaps TRBD1 (6 bases). Germline V gene data show CDR1 as SGHTS and CDR2 as YDEGEE. The CDR3 covers 16 residues. Trimming took off 4 bases at V and 1 base at J, with 17 bases between the two ends. The CDR3 is CASSLRGGRRNTEAFF. The CDR3 coding sequence is TGTGCCAGCAGCCTCAGGGGTGGCAGGCGGAACACTGAAGCTTTCTTT.

The chain carries TRBV18 and TRBJ1-1; 11 bases map to TRBD1. The germline gives CDR1 KGHSH, CDR2 LQKENI. This CDR3 has 15 amino acids. V lost 6 bases and J lost 4; bases outside the gene matches: 7. CDR3 coding DNA: TGTGCCAGCTCTTCCGGAGGGACAGGGGGCACTGAAGCTTTCTTT. Its protein product is CASSSGGTGGTEAFF.

This chain uses TRBV4-1 with TRBJ2-7, with TRBD2 as a possible D gene (6 bases). CDR3 size: 15 residues. From germline, CDR1 is MGHRA and CDR2 YSYEKL. Trimming took 2 bases from V and 0 from J, leaving 11 bases between them. The CDR3 region has the DNA TGCGCCAGCAGCCAACTTAGCGGTAGCTCCTACGAGCAGTACTTC. Its protein is CASSQLSGSSYEQYF.

This clone was seen a single time. The rearrangement uses TRBV27 and TRBJ1-1; D is ambiguous. This CDR3 contains 14 residues. V was cut by 0 bases and J by 1 base, with 6 bases left in between. The germline gives CDR1 MNHEY, CDR2 SMNVEV (reference sequence). CDR3: CASSLSGANTEAFF. The CDR3 DNA reads as TGTGCCAGCAGTTTATCGGGAGCGAACACTGAAGCTTTCTTT.

This chain joins TRBV3-1 (or the pseudogene TRBV3-2) and TRBJ1-4, with a possible D match to TRBD1 (5 bases). The CDR3 totals 15 residues. Germline lookup yields CDR1 LGHDT and CDR2 YNNKEL (reference sequence). V was cut by 5 bases and J by 8 bases, with 18 bases left in between. The CDR3 region is CASSTGLVSREKLFF. CDR3 in DNA: TGTGCCAGCAGCACGGGGCTGGTTTCTCGGGAAAAACTGTTTTTT.

The rearrangement links TRBV7-9 to TRBJ2-3; tentatively, D is TRBD1 or TRBD2 (5 bases each). Trimming shortened V by 7 bases and J by 4 bases, and 15 bases separated the two germline ends. The germline CDR1 and CDR2 sequences are SEHNR and FQNEAQ (reference sequence). The CDR3 is 14 amino acids. This chain's CDR3 is CASKFPGRADTQYF. CDR3 DNA sequence: TGTGCCAGCAAATTCCCGGGGCGGGCAGATACGCAGTATTTT.

The chain couples TRBV5-5 to TRBJ2-3; 7 nucleotides line up with TRBD2. The junction had 6 bases not matched to a gene; V was cut back by 5 bases and J by 3 bases. CDR3 length equals 14 residues. Germline-derived CDR1 and CDR2 are SGHKS and YYEKEE (reference sequence). The CDR3 loop reads CASSSGGRTDTQYF. The CDR3 region has the DNA TGTGCCAGCAGTTCCGGGGGGAGGACAGATACGCAGTATTTT.

This rearrangement joins TRBV29-1 to TRBJ1-2; TRBD1 agrees at 8 bases. With V trimmed by 0 bases and J by 5 bases, 8 bases remained unmatched. The CDR3 contains 15 residues. Germline-derived CDR1 and CDR2 are SQVTM and ANQGSEA. In nucleotides, the CDR3 is TGCAGCGTTGAAGAAGGGCAGGGGGCAAGGTATGGCTACACCTTC. As protein: CSVEEGQGARYGYTF.

The rearrangement uses TRBV4-2 and TRBJ1-2; 10 bases match TRBD1. The length of the CDR3 is 15 residues. V lost 4 bases to trimming and J lost 7 bases; unmatched junction nucleotides: 9. The germline V gene encodes CDR1 LGHNA and CDR2 YNFKEQ. CDR3 bases: TGTGCCAGCAGCCCGACTGGGACAGGGGAAGGTGGCTACACCTTC. Protein product: CASSPTGTGEGGYTF.

This sequence joins TRBV6-6 and TRBJ1-1; D is possibly TRBD1 (6 bases). V lost 8 bases and J 7 bases, leaving 14 bases between the germline ends. The CDR3 spans 12 residues. CDR1 and CDR2 from the germline V gene are MNHNY and SVGAGI (reference sequence). The CDR3 region is CASGDPGVEAFF. CDR3 nucleotides: TGTGCCAGCGGGGATCCAGGGGTTGAAGCTTTCTTT.

CDR3 in amino acids: CASSLGVGAFF. The DNA for the CDR3 is TGTGCCAGCAGCTTAGGAGTAGGAGCTTTCTTT. The genes are TRBV11-2 and TRBJ1-1; unclear D gene. The CDR3 length is 11 residues. The germline V and J ends were trimmed by 1 base and 10 bases, with 7 bases remaining between them. Looked up from germline, CDR1 is SGHAT and CDR2 is FQNNGV.

V is TRBV7-9 and J is TRBJ1-6; TRBD1 matches 11 bases. V gave up 5 bases and J gave up 9 bases; unmatched junction bases: 3. CDR1 is SEHNR, CDR2 FQNEAQ, per germline (reference sequence). The CDR3 is 14 amino acids. CDR3 sequence: CASSAGTGGSPLHF. CDR3 in DNA: TGTGCCAGCAGCGCCGGGACAGGGGGTTCACCCCTCCACTTT.

This chain links TRBV6-5 with TRBJ2-3; D gene unclear. V lost 6 bases and J 1 base, leaving 8 bases between the germline ends. CDR1 is MNHEY, CDR2 SVGAGI, per germline. The CDR3 extends over 13 amino acids. CDR3 sequence: CASRGSGTDTQYF. Here the CDR3 DNA reads TGTGCCAGCAGGGGAAGCGGCACAGATACGCAGTATTTT.

J is TRBJ1-1 and V is TRBV29-1, with a tentative D call TRBD1 (5 bases). Germline CDR1 is SQVTM and CDR2 is ANQGSEA. The CDR3 runs 12 residues. Trimming cost V 7 bases and J 4 bases, with 13 bases left between them. CDR3 nucleotide sequence: TGCAGCGGGGGGGAGCACCTCACTGAAGCTTTCTTT. Translation: CSGGEHLTEAFF.

The V call is TRBV19, the J call TRBJ2-7; 10 bases are a match to TRBD2. The germline V gene has CDR1 LNHDA and CDR2 SQIVND (reference sequence). After removal of 2 bases from V and 3 bases from J, the junction contained 4 bases not matched to a gene. This CDR3 region has 15 residues. The CDR3 DNA sequence: TGTGCCAGTAGTATACTAGCGGGAGAGAACTACGAGCAGTACTTC. It codes for CASSILAGENYEQYF.

The chain carries TRBV6-5 and TRBJ2-1, with 7 bases fitting TRBD2. V shed 2 bases, J shed 2 bases, and the junction held 6 bases outside the gene matches. Germline V gene data show CDR1 as MNHEY and CDR2 as SVGAGI. The CDR3 consists of 16 residues. The CDR3 region has the DNA TGTGCCAGCAGTTACCAGGCGGGAGCACCCTACAATGAGCAGTTCTTC. Its translation is CASSYQAGAPYNEQFF.

This rearrangement joins TRBV4-1 to TRBJ1-5, with 9 bases fitting TRBD1. CDR1 and CDR2 (germline): MGHRA, YSYEKL. This CDR3 has 16 amino acids. J gave up 7 bases and V 3 bases, and 10 bases lay outside the gene matches. CDR3 DNA: TGCGCCAGCAGCCACGGCCAGGACAGGGGAGGACAGCCCCAGCATTTT. It codes for CASSHGQDRGGQPQHF.

This chain connects TRBV7-2 to TRBJ2-1; 10 bases agree with TRBD2. Losses at the gene ends were 0 bases for V and 9 bases for J; bases not matched to a gene: 8. The CDR3 has 16 amino acids. Germline V gene data show CDR1 as SGHTA and CDR2 as FQGNSA. Written as DNA, the CDR3 is TGTGCCAGCAGCTTAGCGTCACCACTAGCGGGGACTGAGCAGTTCTTC. This translates into CASSLASPLAGTEQFF.

The V call is TRBV5-1, the J call TRBJ2-3; D could derive from TRBD1 or TRBD2 (5 bases each). V was pared by 3 bases and J by 6 bases, with 14 bases between. The CDR3 is made up of 14 amino acids. Germline-derived CDR1 and CDR2 are SGHRS and YFSETQ. In DNA, the CDR3 is TGCGCCAGCAGCTCCCCGTCGGGGACCGATACGCAGTATTTT. Protein product: CASSSPSGTDTQYF. Supplemented by reference TRBV5-1 and TRBJ2-3, the full variable domain reads KAGVTQTPRYLIKTRGQQVTLSCSPISGHRSVSWYQQTPGQGLQFLFEYFSETQRNKGNFPGRFSGRQFSNSRSEMNVSTLELGDSALYLCASSSPSGTDTQYFGPGTRLTVL.